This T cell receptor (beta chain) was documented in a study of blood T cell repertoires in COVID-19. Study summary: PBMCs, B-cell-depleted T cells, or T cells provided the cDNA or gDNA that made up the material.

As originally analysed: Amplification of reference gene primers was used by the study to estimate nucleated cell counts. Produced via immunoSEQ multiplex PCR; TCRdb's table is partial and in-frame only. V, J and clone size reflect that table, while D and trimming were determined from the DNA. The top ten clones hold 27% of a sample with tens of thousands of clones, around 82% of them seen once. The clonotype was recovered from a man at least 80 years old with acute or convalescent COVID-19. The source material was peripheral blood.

CDR3 amino acids: CASSSLAGVTGELFF. CDR3 bases: TGTGCCAGCAGCTCACTAGCGGGAGTTACCGGGGAGCTGTTTTTT. V and J are TRBV5-6 and TRBJ2-2; 11 bases are a match to TRBD2. This CDR3 comprises 15 residues. CDR1 is SGHDT, CDR2 YYEEEE, per germline. V shed 3 bases, J shed 5 bases, and the junction held 3 bases outside the gene matches.